The entry below gives a single T cell receptor beta chain sequence along with its context. Its antigen is as yet unknown. The J segment lost 4 bases and the V segment lost 3 bases, leaving 3 bases of the junction unmatched. CDR3 length: 13 residues. Per the germline V gene, CDR1 is SGHRS and CDR2 is YFSETQ. Clones were read by immunoSEQ multiplex PCR, and TCRdb kept only the in-frame ones, dropping some. This table has roughly 2.5 million clones, around 90% appearing once. This record belongs to a study of shared clonotypes between healthy human individuals. General study findings and limits: Generation probability values for non-shared clonotypes were lower than those for clonotypes shared by all four donors.

The sequence derives from a man between 18 and 29 years old in good health. The specimen was naive CD4+ T cells sorted from blood. Sample subset: CD45RA+ positively selected. The chain combines TRBV5-1 with TRBJ2-7; the match to TRBD1 covers 8 bases. CDR3 coding DNA: TGCGCCAGCAGCTGGGACAGGCTATACGAGCAGTACTTC. Translating gives CASSWDRLYEQYF.